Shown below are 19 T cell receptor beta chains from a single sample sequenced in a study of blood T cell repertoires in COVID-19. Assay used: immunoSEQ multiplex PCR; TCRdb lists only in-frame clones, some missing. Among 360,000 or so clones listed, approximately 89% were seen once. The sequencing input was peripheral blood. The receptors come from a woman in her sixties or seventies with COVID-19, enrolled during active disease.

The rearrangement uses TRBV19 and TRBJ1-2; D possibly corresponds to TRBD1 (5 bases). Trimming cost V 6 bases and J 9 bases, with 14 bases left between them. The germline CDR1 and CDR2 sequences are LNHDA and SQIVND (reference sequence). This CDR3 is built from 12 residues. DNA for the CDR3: TGTGCCAGTAGGGCGGGACTGACGAGCTACACCTTC. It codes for CASRAGLTSYTF.

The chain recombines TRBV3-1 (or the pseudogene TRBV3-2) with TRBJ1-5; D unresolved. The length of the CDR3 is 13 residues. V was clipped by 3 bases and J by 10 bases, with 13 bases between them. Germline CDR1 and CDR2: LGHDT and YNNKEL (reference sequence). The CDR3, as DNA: TGTGCCAGCAGCCAGGGCAGGTCAAGTCCCCAGCATTTT. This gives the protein CASSQGRSSPQHF.

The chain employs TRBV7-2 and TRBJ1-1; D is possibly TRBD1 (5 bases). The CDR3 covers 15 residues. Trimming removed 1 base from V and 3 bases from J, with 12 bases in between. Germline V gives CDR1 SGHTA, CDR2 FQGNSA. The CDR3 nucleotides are TGTGCCAGCAGCTTAGGGACAAGCGGGTACACTGAAGCTTTCTTT. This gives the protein CASSLGTSGYTEAFF.

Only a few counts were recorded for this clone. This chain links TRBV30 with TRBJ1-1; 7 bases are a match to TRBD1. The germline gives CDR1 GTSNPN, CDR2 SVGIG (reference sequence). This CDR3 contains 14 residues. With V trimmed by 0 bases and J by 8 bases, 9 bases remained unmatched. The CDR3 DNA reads TGTGCCTGGAGTGTACAAGGTGGGACAGTCGAAGCTTTCTTT. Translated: CAWSVQGGTVEAFF.

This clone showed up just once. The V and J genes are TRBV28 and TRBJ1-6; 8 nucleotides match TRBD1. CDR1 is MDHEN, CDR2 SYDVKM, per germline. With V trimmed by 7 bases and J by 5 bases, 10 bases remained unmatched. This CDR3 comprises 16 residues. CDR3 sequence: CASIYRTGMNNSPLHF. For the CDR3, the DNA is TGTGCCAGCATTTATCGGACAGGGATGAATAATTCACCCCTCCACTTT.

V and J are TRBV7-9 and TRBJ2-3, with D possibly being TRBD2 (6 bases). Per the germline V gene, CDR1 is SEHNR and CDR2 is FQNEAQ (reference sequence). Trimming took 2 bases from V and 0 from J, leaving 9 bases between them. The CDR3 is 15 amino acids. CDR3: CASSLSGLSTDTQYF. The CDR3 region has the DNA TGTGCCAGCAGCTTAAGCGGGCTTAGCACAGATACGCAGTATTTT.

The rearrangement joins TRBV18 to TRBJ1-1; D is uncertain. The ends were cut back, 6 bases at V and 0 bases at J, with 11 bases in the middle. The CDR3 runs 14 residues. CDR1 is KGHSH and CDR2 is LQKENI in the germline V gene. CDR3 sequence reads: CASSPAGMNTEAFF. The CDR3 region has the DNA TGTGCCAGCTCCCCGGCCGGGATGAACACTGAAGCTTTCTTT.

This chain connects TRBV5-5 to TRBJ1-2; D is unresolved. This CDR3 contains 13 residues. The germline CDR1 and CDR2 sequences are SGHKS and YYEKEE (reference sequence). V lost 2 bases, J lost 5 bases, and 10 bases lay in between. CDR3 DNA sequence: TGTGCCAGCAGCTTCTTGACATTTTATGGCTACACCTTC. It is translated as CASSFLTFYGYTF.

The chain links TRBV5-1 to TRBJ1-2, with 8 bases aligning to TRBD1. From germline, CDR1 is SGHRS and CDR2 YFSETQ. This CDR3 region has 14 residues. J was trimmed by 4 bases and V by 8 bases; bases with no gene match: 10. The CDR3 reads CASGTGQGSYGYTF. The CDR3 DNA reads TGCGCCAGTGGAACAGGACAGGGAAGCTATGGCTACACCTTC.

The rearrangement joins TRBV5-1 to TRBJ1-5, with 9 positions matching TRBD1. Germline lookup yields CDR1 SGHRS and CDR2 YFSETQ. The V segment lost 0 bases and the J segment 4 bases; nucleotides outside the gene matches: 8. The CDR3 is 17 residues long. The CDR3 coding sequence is TGCGCCAGCAGCTTGGCTCCGACAGGGGGGGGTAATCAGCCCCAGCATTTT. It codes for CASSLAPTGGGNQPQHF.

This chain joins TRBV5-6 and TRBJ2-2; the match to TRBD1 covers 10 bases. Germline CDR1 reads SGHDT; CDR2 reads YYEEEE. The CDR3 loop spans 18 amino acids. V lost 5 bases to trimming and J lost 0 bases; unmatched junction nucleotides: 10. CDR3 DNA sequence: TGTGCCAGCAGTTTGTTGGGGACAGGGGCCTCGAACACCGGGGAGCTGTTTTTT. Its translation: CASSLLGTGASNTGELFF.

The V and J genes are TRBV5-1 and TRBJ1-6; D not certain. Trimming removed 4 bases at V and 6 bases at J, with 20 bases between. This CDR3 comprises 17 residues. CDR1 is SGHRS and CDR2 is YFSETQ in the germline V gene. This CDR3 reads CASSPTVPLGLNSPLHF. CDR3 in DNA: TGCGCCAGCAGCCCGACCGTCCCCCTCGGACTTAATTCACCCCTCCACTTT.

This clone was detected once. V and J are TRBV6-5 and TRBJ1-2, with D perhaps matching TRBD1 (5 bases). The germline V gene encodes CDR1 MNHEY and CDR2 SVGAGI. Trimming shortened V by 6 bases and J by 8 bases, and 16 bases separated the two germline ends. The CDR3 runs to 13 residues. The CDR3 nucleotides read TGTGCCAGCAGCGGAGGGGCGGGTGGAGGCTACACCTTC. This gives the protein CASSGGAGGGYTF.

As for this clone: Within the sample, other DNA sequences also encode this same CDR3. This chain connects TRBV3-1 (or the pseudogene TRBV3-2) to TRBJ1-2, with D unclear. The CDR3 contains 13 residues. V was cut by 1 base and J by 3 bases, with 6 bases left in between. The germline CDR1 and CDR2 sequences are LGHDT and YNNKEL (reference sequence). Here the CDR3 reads CASSQGAYYGYTF. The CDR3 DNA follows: TGTGCCAGCAGCCAAGGGGCATACTATGGCTACACCTTC.

The CDR3 reads CASSPNSLGHGNYGYTF. As DNA, the CDR3 is TGCGCCAGCAGCCCCAACTCTCTGGGGCACGGTAACTATGGCTACACCTTC. V gene TRBV5-1 combines with J gene TRBJ1-2; the D gene is possibly TRBD1 (5 bases). V was pared by 4 bases and J by 1 base, with 20 bases between. This CDR3 region has 17 residues. Germline V gene lookup returns CDR1 SGHRS and CDR2 YFSETQ.

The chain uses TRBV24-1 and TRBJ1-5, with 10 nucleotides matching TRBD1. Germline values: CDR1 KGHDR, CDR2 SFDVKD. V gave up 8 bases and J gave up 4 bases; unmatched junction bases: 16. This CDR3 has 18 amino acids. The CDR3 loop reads CATTRPRSGTGENQPQHF. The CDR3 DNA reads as TGTGCCACCACCCGACCTCGGAGTGGGACAGGGGAAAATCAGCCCCAGCATTTT.

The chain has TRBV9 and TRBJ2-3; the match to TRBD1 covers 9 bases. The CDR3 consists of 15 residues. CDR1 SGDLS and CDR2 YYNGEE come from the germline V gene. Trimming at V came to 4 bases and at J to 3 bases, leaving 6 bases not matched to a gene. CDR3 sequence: CASSTDRGRTDTQYF. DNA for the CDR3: TGTGCCAGCAGCACCGACAGGGGGAGGACAGATACGCAGTATTTT.

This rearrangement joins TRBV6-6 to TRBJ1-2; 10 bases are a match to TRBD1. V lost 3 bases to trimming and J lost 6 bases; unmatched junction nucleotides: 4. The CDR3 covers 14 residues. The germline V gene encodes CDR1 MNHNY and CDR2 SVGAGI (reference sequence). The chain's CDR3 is CASSYPTGGDGYTF. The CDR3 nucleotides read TGTGCCAGCAGTTATCCGACAGGGGGCGATGGCTACACCTTC.

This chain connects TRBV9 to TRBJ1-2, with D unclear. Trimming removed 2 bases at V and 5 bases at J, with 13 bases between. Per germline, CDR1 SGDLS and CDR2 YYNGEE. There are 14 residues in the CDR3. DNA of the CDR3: TGTGCCAGCAGCGTTTATCAGGCCGCATATGGCTACACCTTC. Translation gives CASSVYQAAYGYTF.